This entry lists 32 T cell receptor beta chains sequenced from one sample in a study of human T cells and chemical hapten exposure. Stated time point: patch test 3, about 24 weeks after DPC sensitization. Treatment specified: therapeutic diphenylcyclopropenone sensitization with weekly scalp DPC. One entry per CDR3 protein results from TCRdb running MiXCR on the RACE reads. The profile shows 80,000 to 100,000 distinct CDR3 sequences, more than 10% of them singletons. The sample was whole blood, taken in connection with sensitization to the hapten diphenylcyclopropenone (DPC). Every receptor here comes from a woman in her forties or fifties with alopecia areata. Some clones in this sample may be carry-over from other donors' samples.

The table lists this clonotype with a count of one. V usage is TRBV12-3 or TRBV12-4 and J usage is TRBJ2-1, with D perhaps given as TRBD1 or TRBD2 (5 bases each). V lost 3 bases, J lost 10 bases, and 13 bases lay in between. The CDR3 spans 13 residues. The CDR3 coding sequence is TGTGCCAGCAGTTTTGGCAGGGCGGGCGAGCAGTTCTTC. Translated, it gives CASSFGRAGEQFF.

This clonotype appeared many times. This chain joins TRBV28 and TRBJ2-3; D is ambiguous. V dropped 8 bases and J dropped 0 bases, with 12 bases sitting between them. The CDR3 spans 14 residues. Germline lookup yields CDR1 MDHEN and CDR2 SYDVKM. The CDR3 nucleotides are TGTGCCAGCTTAGACACCTTTAGCACAGATACGCAGTATTTT. As protein: CASLDTFSTDTQYF.

This clonotype has more than one count but fewer than ten. The CDR3 DNA is TGCAGTGCCCCCCCCCCCAGCGGGAGGGCAGAGACCCAGTACTTC. Translating gives CSAPPPSGRAETQYF. The chain combines TRBV20-1 with TRBJ2-5; TRBD2 matches 10 bases. After removal of 6 bases from V and 4 bases from J, the junction contained 11 bases not matched to a gene. CDR1 is DFQATT, CDR2 SNEGSKA, per germline (reference sequence). CDR3 size: 15 residues.

This clonotype was counted many times. The rearrangement joins TRBV6-1 to TRBJ2-1; no clear D gene. Germline loops: CDR1 MNHNS, CDR2 SASEGT. V lost 2 bases and J 9 bases, leaving 11 bases between the germline ends. The CDR3 extends over 13 amino acids. The CDR3 bases are TGTGCCAGCAGTGAAAGGTGGGTGGGTGAGCAGTTCTTC. Protein sequence: CASSERWVGEQFF.

The table lists this clonotype with many counts. The CDR3 DNA follows: TGTGCCAGCAGTCTGCGCGGGCTCTCCTACGAGCAGTACTTC. This translates into CASSLRGLSYEQYF. This chain links TRBV12-3 or TRBV12-4 with TRBJ2-7, with D perhaps TRBD2 (5 bases). CDR3 size: 14 residues. V was clipped by 5 bases and J by 0 bases, with 11 bases between them.

The chain links TRBV6-5 to TRBJ2-7; TRBD1 agrees at 8 bases. The ends lost 5 bases at V and 4 bases at J; junction bases unmatched: 4. Germline V gene data show CDR1 as MNHEY and CDR2 as SVGAGI. The CDR3 sequence is 13 residues long. CDR3 coding DNA: TGTGCCAGCAGTGTCAGGGGGCGGTACGAGCAGTACTTC. It specifies CASSVRGRYEQYF.

This clonotype was seen a handful of times. The CDR3 DNA reads as TGTGCCAGCAGCCCTACAGACTGGCAAGAGACCCAGTACTTC. It translates to CASSPTDWQETQYF. The rearrangement links TRBV28 to TRBJ2-5, with D uncertain. Germline V lookup: CDR1 MDHEN, CDR2 SYDVKM. The CDR3 has 14 amino acids. The ends were cut back, 6 bases at V and 2 bases at J, with 13 bases in the middle. The variable domain in full, with the rest retrieved from reference TRBV28 and TRBJ2-5, is DVKVTQSSRYLVKRTGEKVFLECVQDMDHENMFWYRQDPGLGLRLIYFSYDVKMKEKGDIPEGYSVSREKKERFSLILESASTNQTSMYLCASSPTDWQETQYFGPGTRLLVL.

The V call is TRBV12-3 or TRBV12-4, the J call TRBJ2-4, with 8 nucleotides matching TRBD1. The CDR3 is 16 amino acids. Losses at the gene ends were 5 bases for V and 0 bases for J; bases not matched to a gene: 6. CDR3 sequence reads: CASSEGQALAKNIQYF. In nucleotides, the CDR3 is TGTGCCAGCAGTGAGGGACAGGCACTAGCCAAAAACATTCAGTACTTC.

The sample holds a few counts of this clonotype. The chain uses TRBV4-2 and TRBJ2-7; 7 bases fit TRBD1. CDR3 length equals 15 residues. Germline V gene lookup returns CDR1 LGHNA and CDR2 YNFKEQ. The V segment lost 0 bases and the J segment 2 bases; nucleotides outside the gene matches: 4. The CDR3: CASSQELGGPYEQYF. The CDR3, as DNA: TGTGCCAGCAGCCAAGAATTAGGGGGCCCCTACGAGCAGTACTTC.

V usage is TRBV6-5 and J usage is TRBJ2-2, with 7 bases matching TRBD2. The ends lost 6 bases at V and 5 bases at J; junction bases unmatched: 6. The CDR3 consists of 14 residues. Germline V gene sequence: CDR1 MNHEY, CDR2 SVGAGI. CDR3 bases: TGTGCCAGCAGGCCTCGACTAGCAACCGGGGAGCTGTTTTTT. Translating it yields CASRPRLATGELFF.

The V gene is TRBV12-3 or TRBV12-4, the J gene TRBJ2-7; D is undetermined. This CDR3 spans 12 amino acids. The V end lost 10 bases, the J end lost 3 bases, and 13 bases lay between the germline ends. The CDR3 sequence: CATSPNLYEQYF. CDR3 sequence (DNA): TGTGCCACGAGCCCCAATCTCTACGAGCAGTACTTC.

This clonotype has just a few counts. V usage is TRBV29-1 and J usage is TRBJ2-2, with D unclear. The CDR3 loop spans 13 amino acids. Trimming pared 3 bases from V and 0 bases from J, leaving 5 bases between. CDR1 and CDR2 from the germline V gene are SQVTM and ANQGSEA. The DNA for the CDR3 is TGCAGCGTTGACGGACCGAACACCGGGGAGCTGTTTTTT. This translates into CSVDGPNTGELFF.

This clonotype showed up just a few times. The chain uses TRBV20-1 and TRBJ2-3, with 7 positions matching TRBD2. The CDR3 runs to 12 residues. The germline V gene encodes CDR1 DFQATT and CDR2 SNEGSKA (reference sequence). V lost 6 bases and J lost 4; bases outside the gene matches: 4. The CDR3 reads CSAGGSADTQYF. CDR3 coding DNA: TGCAGTGCGGGGGGGAGTGCAGATACGCAGTATTTT.

This clonotype has only a few counts. The chain employs TRBV12-3 or TRBV12-4 and TRBJ2-1, with TRBD2 matching 10 bases. The CDR3 has 15 amino acids. V gave up 3 bases and J gave up 9 bases; unmatched junction bases: 8. The DNA for the CDR3 is TGTGCCAGCAGTTTTTTTCTAGCGGGAGTTAGTGAGCAGTTCTTC. It translates to CASSFFLAGVSEQFF.

At least ten counts were recorded for this clonotype. The chain employs TRBV20-1 and TRBJ2-1, with 14 bases aligning to TRBD2. The V gene end was trimmed by 5 bases and the J gene end by 8 bases; junction bases not matched to a gene: 5. Looked up from germline, CDR1 is DFQATT and CDR2 is SNEGSKA (reference sequence). The CDR3 has 14 amino acids. CDR3 coding DNA: TGCAGTGCTTTGACTAGCGGGAGGGCCGATGAGCAGTTCTTC. Residues: CSALTSGRADEQFF.

This clonotype was seen ten or more times. The chain combines TRBV7-3 with TRBJ1-6; D may be TRBD1 (5 bases). This CDR3 region has 14 residues. V dropped 5 bases and J dropped 7 bases, with 12 bases sitting between them. Germline V gene lookup returns CDR1 SGHTA and CDR2 FQGTGA. CDR3 loop: CASSTGTVNSPLHF. For the CDR3, the DNA is TGTGCCAGCAGCACCGGGACGGTGAATTCACCCCTCCACTTT.

Concerning this clonotype itself: This may come from a read error, since a much larger clone is one base off. The rearrangement links TRBV7-6 to TRBJ2-3; tentatively, D is TRBD2 (6 bases). This CDR3 comprises 15 residues. Germline assignment: CDR1 SGHVS and CDR2 FNYEAQ. The CDR3 protein is CVSSSFSGSTDTQYF. In nucleotides, the CDR3 is TGTGTCAGCAGCAGCTTCAGCGGGAGCACAGATACGCAGTATTTT.

This clonotype was observed many times. J is TRBJ2-5 and V is TRBV19, with D unclear. The V and J ends lost 6 bases and 5 bases respectively, with 13 bases between them. The CDR3 runs to 13 residues. Germline CDR1 is LNHDA and CDR2 is SQIVND (reference sequence). DNA for the CDR3: TGTGCCAGTAGCGGGCAGTCGGCTGAGACCCAGTACTTC. The encoded protein is CASSGQSAETQYF. The full variable domain, its missing parts supplied by reference TRBV19 and TRBJ2-5, is DGGITQSPKYLFRKEGQNVTLSCEQNLNHDAMYWYRQDPGQGLRLIYYSQIVNDFQKGDIAEGYSVSREKKESFPLTVTSAQKNPTAFYLCASSGQSAETQYFGPGTRLLVL.

At least ten counts were recorded for this clonotype. This chain connects TRBV29-1 to TRBJ2-1, with 9 positions matching TRBD2. Germline V gene lookup returns CDR1 SQVTM and CDR2 ANQGSEA. V gave up 6 bases and J gave up 8 bases; unmatched junction bases: 8. The CDR3 consists of 13 residues. This chain's CDR3 is CSVLSGSGDEQFF. CDR3 DNA sequence: TGCAGCGTGCTTAGCGGGAGCGGCGATGAGCAGTTCTTC.

A remark on this clonotype: A read error is possible here, since a much larger clone lies one base away. The chain combines TRBV18 with TRBJ2-7; D is perhaps TRBD2 (5 bases). Germline V gene lookup returns CDR1 KGHSH and CDR2 LQKENI. The V and J ends lost 5 bases and 1 base respectively, with 15 bases between them. The CDR3 is 15 residues long. This CDR3 is CASSTWISASYEQYF. In nucleotides, the CDR3 is TGTGCCAGCTCAACTTGGATTAGCGCGTCCTACGAGCAGTACTTC. Using reference TRBV18 and TRBJ2-7 for the parts outside the CDR3, the full variable domain is NAGVMQNPRHLVRRRGQEARLRCSPMKGHSHVYWYRQLPEEGLKFMVYLQKENIIDESGMPKERFSAEFPKEGPSILRIQQVVRGDSAAYFCASSTWISASYEQYFGPGTRLTVT.

The chain links TRBV5-1 to TRBJ2-5; possibly TRBD1 for D (6 bases). V was cut by 4 bases and J by 4 bases, with 20 bases left in between. CDR1 SGHRS and CDR2 YFSETQ come from the germline V gene. The CDR3 consists of 16 residues. CDR3 DNA: TGCGCCAGCAGCCTAAACCCCGGACAGTCGTCAGAGACCCAGTACTTC. Translation: CASSLNPGQSSETQYF.

There are a few counts of this clonotype. The chain recombines TRBV28 with TRBJ2-3, with 8 nucleotides matching TRBD1. CDR3 size: 14 residues. V was clipped by 8 bases and J by 5 bases; unmatched bases: 9. Germline V gene lookup returns CDR1 MDHEN and CDR2 SYDVKM. CDR3 DNA: TGTGCCAGCTTACTCACAGGGGGGAGAGATACGCAGTATTTT. This gives the protein CASLLTGGRDTQYF.

This clonotype came up a few times. CDR3: CASSQKTSGGTDTQYF. CDR3 DNA sequence: TGTGCCAGCAGTCAAAAGACTAGCGGGGGCACAGATACGCAGTATTTT. This chain joins TRBV6-6 and TRBJ2-3, with 11 bases fitting TRBD2. J gave up 1 base and V 5 bases, and 5 bases lay outside the gene matches. The CDR3 runs to 16 residues. Germline V gene lookup returns CDR1 MNHNY and CDR2 SVGAGI (reference sequence).

This clonotype was seen ten or more times. This chain uses TRBV24-1 with TRBJ2-3, with D perhaps being TRBD1 or TRBD2 (5 bases each). Trimming cost V 8 bases and J 2 bases, with 10 bases left between them. The V gene's germline CDR1 is KGHDR and CDR2 SFDVKD. The CDR3 sequence is 13 residues long. The CDR3 DNA sequence: TGTGCCACCACAGGGACGCACACAGATACGCAGTATTTT. Translating it yields CATTGTHTDTQYF.

The table lists this clonotype with a few counts. The chain recombines TRBV7-2 with TRBJ2-2; the match to TRBD1 covers 7 bases. The CDR3 has 14 amino acids. Germline lookup yields CDR1 SGHTA and CDR2 FQGNSA. V lost 2 bases, J lost 3 bases, and 0 bases stayed unmatched. The CDR3, as DNA: TGTGCCAGCAGCTTAACAGGGGACACCGGGGAGCTGTTTTTT. Its protein product is CASSLTGDTGELFF.

The chain is built from TRBV27 and TRBJ2-3; D remains ambiguous. CDR3 size: 13 residues. V gave up 8 bases and J gave up 1 base, with 10 bases separating them. Germline loops: CDR1 MNHEY, CDR2 SMNVEV (reference sequence). CDR3 loop: CASRSSGTDTQYF. For the CDR3, the DNA is TGTGCCAGCCGGTCGAGCGGCACAGATACGCAGTATTTT.

The chain employs TRBV6-6 and TRBJ2-1, with D tentatively TRBD2 (6 bases). The V gene's germline CDR1 is MNHNY and CDR2 SVGAGI (reference sequence). V was trimmed by 2 bases and J by 7 bases, leaving 15 bases between them. The CDR3 is 15 amino acids. CDR3 protein: CASSYGSEGPNEQFF. For the CDR3, the DNA is TGTGCCAGCAGTTACGGATCGGAGGGCCCTAATGAGCAGTTCTTC.

The genes are TRBV28 and TRBJ2-7, with a possible D match to TRBD2 (5 bases). The CDR3 has 13 residues. Germline lookup yields CDR1 MDHEN and CDR2 SYDVKM. Trimming removed 7 bases at V and 2 bases at J, with 12 bases between. The CDR3 DNA reads as TGTGCCAGCACACTTGGGCGGGCCTACGAGCAGTACTTC. Residues: CASTLGRAYEQYF.

This clonotype showed up just a few times. CDR3 protein: CASSEAASYSHEQFF. CDR3 nucleotide sequence: TGTGCCAGCAGTGAAGCCGCTAGTTACAGCCATGAGCAGTTCTTC. V gene TRBV2 combines with J gene TRBJ2-1; D uncertain. Trimming removed 0 bases at V and 8 bases at J, with 14 bases between. This CDR3 is built from 15 residues. The V gene's germline CDR1 is SNHLY and CDR2 FYNNEI. The whole variable domain, filled in from reference TRBV2 and TRBJ2-1, reads EPEVTQTPSHQVTQMGQEVILRCVPISNHLYFYWYRQILGQKVEFLVSFYNNEISEKSEIFDDQFSVERPDGSNFTLKIRSTKLEDSAMYFCASSEAASYSHEQFFGPGTRLTVL.

This chain connects TRBV5-1 to TRBJ1-1, with D hard to call. This CDR3 has 13 residues. Germline V gives CDR1 SGHRS, CDR2 YFSETQ. Trimming took off 1 base at V and 7 bases at J, with 11 bases between the two ends. The CDR3 sequence is CASSLRVDGEAFF. For the CDR3, the DNA is TGCGCCAGCAGCTTGCGAGTAGATGGTGAAGCTTTCTTT.

The chain employs TRBV7-3 and TRBJ2-3, with D unresolved. This CDR3 is built from 14 residues. V was clipped by 4 bases and J by 0 bases, with 8 bases between them. Germline V gives CDR1 SGHTA, CDR2 FQGTGA. The CDR3 DNA follows: TGTGCCAGCAGCTCCGTCGGGAGCACAGATACGCAGTATTTT. This gives the protein CASSSVGSTDTQYF.

This clonotype was picked up many times. The rearrangement joins TRBV15 to TRBJ2-1, with a possible D match to TRBD2 (6 bases). Trimming cost V 0 bases and J 7 bases, with 13 bases left between them. Germline CDR1 reads LNHNV; CDR2 reads YYDKDF (reference sequence). The CDR3 consists of 15 residues. Here the CDR3 reads CATSRDSGGANEQFF. The CDR3 DNA reads TGTGCCACCAGCAGAGATTCAGGAGGGGCGAATGAGCAGTTCTTC.